This T cell receptor beta chain came from a study of human thymus T cells. The CDR3 spans 15 residues. CDR1 is MNHEY, CDR2 SVGAGI, per germline. Losses at the gene ends were 5 bases for V and 5 bases for J; bases not matched to a gene: 9. The repertoire was sequenced with immunoSEQ multiplex PCR; TCRdb's copy has only in-frame clones and lacks some. This table has 45,000 to 75,000 clones, 85% to 95% appearing once. To note about this clone: Its antigen is still unknown.

Study outcomes and limitations: V and J genes seemed to be used with bias in thymic and blood repertoires.

The sample donors, healthy Finnish infants, were having corrective surgery for congenital heart defects. During surgery, about 0.5-1 mL peripheral blood was drawn from four of eight donors. Blood DNA came from all available leukocytes, not a fixed cell number. Sequenced material: blood. J is TRBJ2-1 and V is TRBV6-5, with 7 bases fitting TRBD2. The origin of this receptor is a boy younger than two with a congenital heart defect but otherwise immunologically healthy. In nucleotides, the CDR3 is TGTGCCAGCAGTCTTCGAGCGGGGCCAAACAATGAGCAGTTCTTC. This gives the protein CASSLRAGPNNEQFF.